The clone carrying this TCR beta chain appeared a single time. Its antigen is still unknown. The data originate from a study of cytomegalovirus exposure and HLA in healthy donors. Study-wide results and limits: In vitro work confirmed that three CMV-associated chains recognize CMV antigens. Subsequent analysis of the approximately 130 validation repertoires found a tendency for first-cohort TCR clusters to co-occur. Reported performance of the classifier showed diagnosis of cytomegalovirus status with high specificity and sensitivity.

The donors formed part of the roughly 110-subject validation cohort, distinct from the roughly 640-subject first cohort. Only in-frame clones appear in the TCRdb table, and some are missing; sequencing was by immunoSEQ multiplex PCR. Here the sample spans more than 300,000 clones, 86% being singletons. V was pared by 0 bases and J by 6 bases, with 7 bases of the junction left unmatched. The CDR3 is made up of 16 amino acids. In germline, CDR1 is MNHEY, CDR2 SVGAGI. This chain joins TRBV6-5 and TRBJ2-1, with 8 bases identical to TRBD2. The sample taken for sequencing was PBMCs. The sequence derives from a woman aged 18-29 years in good health and CMV-seronegative. CDR3 amino acids: CASSYSYPAGVNEQFF. The CDR3 nucleotides are TGTGCCAGCAGTTACTCCTATCCAGCGGGAGTCAATGAGCAGTTCTTC.